This T cell receptor (beta chain) appears in the sequencing data of a study of shared clonotypes between healthy human individuals. Naive CD8 cells were CD45RO-negative, positively selected for CCR7, excluding terminally differentiated effector memory CD45RA+ cells. Clones were read by immunoSEQ multiplex PCR, and TCRdb kept only the in-frame ones, dropping some. The sample has roughly 550,000 clones, 95% to 96% seen once. CDR1 and CDR2 from the germline V gene are SGDLS and YYNGEE. V dropped 2 bases and J dropped 3 bases, with 13 bases sitting between them. The CDR3 runs 15 residues. This chain connects TRBV9 to TRBJ2-3; D gene unclear. Sequencing used naive CD8+ T cells sorted from blood. The TCR was taken from a woman under 40 in good health. In nucleotides, the CDR3 is TGTGCCAGCAGCGTCGCCATGCTTGGTACAGATACGCAGTATTTT. This encodes CASSVAMLGTDTQYF.